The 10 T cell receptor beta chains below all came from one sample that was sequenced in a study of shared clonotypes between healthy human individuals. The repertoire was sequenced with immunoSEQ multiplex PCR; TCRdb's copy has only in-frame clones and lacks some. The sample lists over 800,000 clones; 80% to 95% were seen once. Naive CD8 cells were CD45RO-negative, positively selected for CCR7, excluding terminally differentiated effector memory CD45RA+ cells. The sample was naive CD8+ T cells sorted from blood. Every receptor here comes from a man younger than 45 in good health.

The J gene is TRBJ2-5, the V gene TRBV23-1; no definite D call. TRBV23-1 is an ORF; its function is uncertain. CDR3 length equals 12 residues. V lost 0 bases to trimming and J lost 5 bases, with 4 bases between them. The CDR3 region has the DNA TGCGCCAGCAGTCAATCCGGCGAGACCCAGTACTTC. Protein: CASSQSGETQYF.

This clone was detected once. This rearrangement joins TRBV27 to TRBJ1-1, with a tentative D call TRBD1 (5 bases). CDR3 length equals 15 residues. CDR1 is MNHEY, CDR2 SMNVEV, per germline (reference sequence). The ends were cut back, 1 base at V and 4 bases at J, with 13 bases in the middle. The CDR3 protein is CASSLFEGSVTEAFF. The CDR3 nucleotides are TGTGCCAGCAGTTTATTTGAGGGGTCGGTCACTGAAGCTTTCTTT.

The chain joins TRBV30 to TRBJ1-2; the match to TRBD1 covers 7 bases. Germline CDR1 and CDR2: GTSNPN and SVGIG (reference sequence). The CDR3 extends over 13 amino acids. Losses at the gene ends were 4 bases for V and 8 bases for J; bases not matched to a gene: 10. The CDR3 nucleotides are TGTGCCTGGACCCCAACAGGGGCGGAGGGCTACACCTTC. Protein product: CAWTPTGAEGYTF.

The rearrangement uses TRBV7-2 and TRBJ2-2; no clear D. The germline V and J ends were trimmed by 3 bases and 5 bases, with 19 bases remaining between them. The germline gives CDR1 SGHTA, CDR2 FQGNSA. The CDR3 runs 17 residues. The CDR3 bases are TGTGCCAGCAGCTTCCCTTTGAGGCAGTTGTGGACCGGGGAGCTGTTTTTT. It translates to CASSFPLRQLWTGELFF.

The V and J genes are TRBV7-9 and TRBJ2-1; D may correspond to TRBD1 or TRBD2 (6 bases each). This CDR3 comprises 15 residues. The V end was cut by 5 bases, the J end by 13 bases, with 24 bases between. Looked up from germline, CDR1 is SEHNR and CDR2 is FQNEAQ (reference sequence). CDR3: CASSRTNRGGTGQFF. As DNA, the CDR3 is TGTGCCAGCAGCCGCACAAATAGAGGGGGGACGGGTCAGTTCTTC.

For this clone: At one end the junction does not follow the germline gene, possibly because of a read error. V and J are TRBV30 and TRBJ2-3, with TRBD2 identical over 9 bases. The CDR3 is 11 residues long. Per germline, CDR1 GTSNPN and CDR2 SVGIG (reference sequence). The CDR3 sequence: CAWESVAGALF. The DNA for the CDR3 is TGTGCCTGGGAGAGTGTAGCGGGGGCCCTCTTT.

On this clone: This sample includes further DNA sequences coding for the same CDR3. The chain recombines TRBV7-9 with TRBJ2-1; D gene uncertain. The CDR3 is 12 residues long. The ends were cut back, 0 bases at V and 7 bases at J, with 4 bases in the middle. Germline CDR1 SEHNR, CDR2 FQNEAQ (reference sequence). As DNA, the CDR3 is TGTGCCAGCAGCTTAGCAAGAAATGAGCAGTTCTTC. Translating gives CASSLARNEQFF.

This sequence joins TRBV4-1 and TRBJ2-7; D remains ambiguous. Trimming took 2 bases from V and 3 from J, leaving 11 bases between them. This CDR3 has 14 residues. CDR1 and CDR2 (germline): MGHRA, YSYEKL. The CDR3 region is CASSQQIVYYEQYF. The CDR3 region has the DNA TGCGCCAGCAGCCAACAAATCGTTTACTACGAGCAGTACTTC.

In nucleotides, the CDR3 is TGTGCCTGGATTGGGGTGGGAGGCGCAGATACGCAGTATTTT. This gives the protein CAWIGVGGADTQYF. The chain uses TRBV30 and TRBJ2-3; the D gene is possibly TRBD2 (6 bases). Trimming took off 4 bases at V and 4 bases at J, with 15 bases between the two ends. Germline CDR1 reads GTSNPN; CDR2 reads SVGIG (reference sequence). This CDR3 region has 14 residues.

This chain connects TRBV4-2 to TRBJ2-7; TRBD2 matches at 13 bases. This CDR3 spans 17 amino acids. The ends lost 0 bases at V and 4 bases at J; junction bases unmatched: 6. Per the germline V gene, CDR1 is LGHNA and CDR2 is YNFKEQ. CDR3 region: CASSQEGGLAGVYEQYF. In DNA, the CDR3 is TGTGCCAGCAGCCAAGAGGGCGGACTAGCGGGAGTGTACGAGCAGTACTTC.